Listed below are T cell receptor beta chains from one sample, sequenced in a study of blood T cell repertoires in COVID-19. Sequenced by immunoSEQ multiplex PCR; TCRdb stores in-frame clones only, minus some. The sample records 110,000 or so clones, approximately 71% being singletons. Sequenced: peripheral blood. The receptor set was obtained from a human donor in a cohort sampled during active COVID-19. The CDR3 runs from the conserved cysteine through the conserved F or W. Fields, in order: clone size, J gene, D gene, V gene, CDR3 protein, CDR3 DNA. A D gene is named only where the DNA matches it firmly. Only some rows state a clone size, as once, few, many or a class for expanded clones.

>NA|TRBJ2-2|NA|TRBV9
CASSPRGRGPNTGELFF
TGTGCCAGCAGCCCTAGGGGGAGAGGACCGAACACCGGGGAGCTGTTTTTT
>NA|TRBJ2-7|NA|TRBV2
CASSDAGVSYEQYF
TGTGCCAGCAGTGATGCGGGCGTCTCCTACGAGCAGTACTTC
>NA|TRBJ1-1|TRBD1|TRBV5-1
CASSLEGTARGTEAFF
TGCGCCAGCAGCTTGGAAGGGACAGCCCGTGGCACTGAAGCTTTCTTT
>NA|TRBJ1-5|NA|TRBV7-9
CASSSGPDKLFF
TGTGCCAGCAGCAGCGGGCCAGATAAACTTTTTTTT
>NA|TRBJ1-4|NA|TRBV6-5
CASSPGGGREKLFF
TGTGCCAGCAGCCCGGGGGGGGGCAGGGAAAAACTGTTTTTT
>NA|TRBJ2-7|NA|TRBV11-3
CASSSRGITYEQYF
TGTGCCAGCAGCTCCCGCGGGATCACCTACGAGCAGTACTTC
>NA|TRBJ1-1|TRBD1|TRBV7-9
CASSDQDRGFTEAFF
TGTGCCAGCAGCGATCAGGACAGGGGATTCACTGAAGCTTTCTTT
>NA|TRBJ2-1|TRBD2|TRBV6-5
CASSTSGGSYNEQFF
TGTGCCAGCAGCACTAGCGGGGGATCCTACAATGAGCAGTTCTTC
>few|TRBJ2-7|NA|TRBV27
CASSLFDSHYEQYF
TGTGCCAGCAGTTTATTTGACAGTCACTACGAGCAGTACTTC
>NA|TRBJ2-5|NA|TRBV3-1/TRBV3-2
CASSPSQETQYF
TGTGCCAGCAGCCCATCCCAAGAGACCCAGTACTTC
>NA|TRBJ2-7|NA|TRBV7-9
CASSLGFAYEQYF
TGTGCCAGCAGCTTAGGTTTCGCCTACGAGCAGTACTTC
>NA|TRBJ1-1|NA|TRBV6-5
CASSYNGAEAFF
TGTGCCAGCAGTTACAATGGGGCCGAAGCTTTCTTT
>NA|TRBJ2-7|NA|TRBV5-6
CASSPYAEHYEQYF
TGTGCCAGCAGCCCCTATGCGGAGCACTACGAGCAGTACTTC
>NA|TRBJ1-2|NA|TRBV6-5
CASSLGGGYTF
TGTGCCAGCAGTTTAGGGGGAGGCTACACCTTC
>NA|TRBJ2-6|TRBD2|TRBV25-1
CASSESGGKSGANVLTF
TGTGCCAGCAGTGAATCGGGGGGAAAATCTGGGGCCAACGTCCTGACTTTC
>NA|TRBJ2-7|NA|TRBV28
CASSQTQVYEQYF
TGTGCCAGCAGTCAAACACAGGTCTACGAGCAGTACTTC
>few|TRBJ1-1|NA|TRBV11-2
CASSWRGENTEAFF
TGTGCCAGCAGCTGGAGGGGTGAAAACACTGAAGCTTTCTTT
>NA|TRBJ1-2|NA|TRBV2
CASSDAGDYGYTF
TGTGCCAGCAGTGATGCAGGGGACTATGGCTACACCTTC
>NA|TRBJ2-7|NA|TRBV5-6
CASSLEGIGDYEQYF
TGTGCCAGCAGCTTAGAGGGTATCGGAGACTACGAGCAGTACTTC
>few|TRBJ1-4|TRBD1|TRBV28
CASSFPTGTGETNEKLFF
TGTGCCAGCAGTTTCCCCACCGGGACAGGGGAAACTAATGAAAAACTGTTTTTT
>NA|TRBJ1-1|NA|TRBV19
CASRLTTGTEAFF
TGTGCCAGTAGATTGACAACAGGGACTGAAGCTTTCTTT
>once|TRBJ2-7|TRBD2|TRBV27
CASSLYGGSSYEQYF
TGTGCCAGCAGTTTATATGGCGGGAGCTCCTACGAGCAGTACTTC
>once|TRBJ2-7|TRBD2|TRBV28
CASSLTGASGRIYEQYF
TGTGCCAGCAGTCTCACAGGGGCTAGCGGGAGAATCTACGAGCAGTACTTC
>NA|TRBJ1-1|NA|TRBV4-1
CASSPKAGPAFF
TGCGCCAGCAGCCCCAAAGCGGGCCCGGCTTTCTTT
>once|TRBJ1-2|NA|TRBV5-1
CASSSRVGSNYGYTF
TGCGCCAGCAGCTCGCGGGTGGGGAGTAACTATGGCTACACCTTC
>NA|TRBJ1-1|TRBD1|TRBV5-1
CASSLAATGANTEAFF
TGCGCCAGCAGCTTGGCCGCGACAGGGGCCAACACTGAAGCTTTCTTT
>NA|TRBJ1-3|TRBD1|TRBV11-3
CASSFGQAEGNTIYF
TGTGCCAGCAGCTTCGGACAGGCCGAAGGAAACACCATATATTTT
>NA|TRBJ1-2|NA|TRBV5-6
CASSLAGHRRDYGYTF
TGTGCCAGCAGCTTGGCGGGACACCGAAGGGACTATGGCTACACCTTC
>NA|TRBJ2-7|NA|TRBV7-2
CASSFTGAGEQYF
TGTGCCAGCAGCTTTACAGGGGCGGGAGAGCAGTACTTC
>NA|TRBJ2-7|TRBD1|TRBV30
CAWNPPRTGYYEQYF
TGTGCCTGGAATCCCCCAAGGACAGGGTACTACGAGCAGTACTTC
>NA|TRBJ2-7|NA|TRBV4-1
CASSQGRVAAGQRPSYEQYF
TGCGCCAGCAGCCAAGGGAGGGTGGCGGCCGGCCAGCGGCCCTCCTACGAGCAGTACTTC
>NA|TRBJ2-7|TRBD2|TRBV10-3
CAISESGGGSSYEQYF
TGTGCCATCAGTGAGTCGGGGGGAGGGTCGTCCTACGAGCAGTACTTC
>NA|TRBJ2-5|TRBD1|TRBV25-1
CASSGRGQKETQYF
TGTGCCAGCAGTGGAAGGGGGCAGAAAGAGACCCAGTACTTC
>NA|TRBJ1-5|NA|TRBV28
CASRPGTDSNQPQHF
TGTGCCAGCAGACCCGGTACAGATAGCAATCAGCCCCAGCATTTT
>NA|TRBJ2-6|NA|TRBV7-7
CASSLQPSGVGANVLTF
TGTGCTAGCAGCCTACAACCATCAGGGGTTGGGGCCAACGTCCTGACTTTC
>NA|TRBJ2-1|TRBD2|TRBV7-6
CASSSGLAGGSESSYNEQFF
TGTGCCAGCAGCTCGGGACTAGCGGGAGGGAGTGAGAGCTCCTACAATGAGCAGTTCTTC
>NA|TRBJ2-7|TRBD1|TRBV7-9
CASRGDSNSYEQYF
TGTGCCAGCAGGGGGGACAGCAATTCCTACGAGCAGTACTTC
>NA|TRBJ1-2|TRBD1|TRBV30
CAWSVGGTGSYGYTF
TGTGCCTGGAGTGTAGGGGGGACAGGGAGCTATGGCTACACCTTC
>NA|TRBJ2-1|NA|TRBV19
CAARGRTGSYNEQFF
TGTGCCGCCCGCGGACGGACTGGTTCCTACAATGAGCAGTTCTTC
>NA|TRBJ1-2|NA|TRBV5-1
CASSLGGRGEYGYTF
TGCGCCAGCAGCTTGGGAGGAAGGGGCGAATATGGCTACACCTTC
>NA|TRBJ2-5|TRBD2|TRBV7-2
CASRVAGAQETQYF
TGTGCCAGCAGGGTAGCGGGGGCCCAAGAGACCCAGTACTTC
>NA|TRBJ1-6|NA|TRBV28
CASSLRGAGNSPLHF
TGTGCCAGCAGTTTGCGGGGGGCAGGGAATTCACCCCTCCACTTT
>NA|TRBJ1-5|TRBD1|TRBV7-8
CASSWDRVGQPQHF
TGTGCCAGCAGCTGGGACAGGGTTGGTCAGCCCCAGCATTTT
>NA|TRBJ1-1|NA|TRBV5-4
CASSLQGNTEAFF
TGTGCCAGCAGCTTGCAGGGGAACACTGAAGCTTTCTTT
>NA|TRBJ1-2|NA|TRBV12-3/TRBV12-4
CASSRTYGYTF
TGTGCCAGCAGTAGGACTTATGGCTACACCTTC
>NA|TRBJ1-4|TRBD1|TRBV4-1
CASSLRQGNEKLFF
TGCGCCAGCAGCCTCCGACAGGGGAATGAAAAACTGTTTTTT
>NA|TRBJ1-3|NA|TRBV3-1/TRBV3-2
CASSLSWEGHLSGNTIYF
TGTGCCAGCAGCCTTTCATGGGAGGGACACCTCTCTGGAAACACCATATATTTT
>NA|TRBJ2-6|TRBD2|TRBV11-3
CASSREVHSVANVLTF
TGTGCCAGCAGCCGGGAGGTGCACTCTGTGGCCAACGTCCTGACTTTC
>NA|TRBJ2-5|TRBD1|TRBV5-1
CASTGRGNQETQYF
TGCGCCAGCACCGGCAGGGGGAACCAAGAGACCCAGTACTTC
>NA|TRBJ2-1|TRBD1|TRBV9
CASSGGTGIYNEQFF
TGTGCCAGCAGCGGAGGGACAGGGATCTACAATGAGCAGTTCTTC
>NA|TRBJ2-5|TRBD1|TRBV11-3
CASSSPGQGQETQYF
TGTGCCAGCAGCTCCCCGGGACAGGGTCAAGAGACCCAGTACTTC
>NA|TRBJ1-1|NA|TRBV18
CASSVTGQHNTEAFF
TGTGCCAGCTCAGTAACGGGTCAGCATAACACTGAAGCTTTCTTT
>NA|TRBJ2-3|TRBD2|TRBV4-1
CASSQGGDTQYF
TGCGCCAGCAGCCAGGGGGGGGATACGCAGTATTTT
>once|TRBJ2-5|NA|TRBV20-1
CSASPELGEETQYF
TGCAGTGCTAGTCCGGAACTCGGGGAAGAGACCCAGTACTTC
>NA|TRBJ1-6|TRBD1|TRBV27
CASREDRGLAPLHF
TGTGCCAGCAGAGAAGACAGGGGGCTGGCACCCCTCCACTTT
>NA|TRBJ2-7|TRBD2|TRBV5-1
CASSLPGAGGDEQYF
TGCGCCAGCAGCTTGCCAGGAGCGGGAGGGGACGAGCAGTACTTC
>NA|TRBJ1-5|TRBD1|TRBV19
CASSIVGLTGKGSNQPQHF
TGTGCCAGTAGTATAGTTGGGCTGACAGGGAAGGGGAGCAATCAGCCCCAGCATTTT